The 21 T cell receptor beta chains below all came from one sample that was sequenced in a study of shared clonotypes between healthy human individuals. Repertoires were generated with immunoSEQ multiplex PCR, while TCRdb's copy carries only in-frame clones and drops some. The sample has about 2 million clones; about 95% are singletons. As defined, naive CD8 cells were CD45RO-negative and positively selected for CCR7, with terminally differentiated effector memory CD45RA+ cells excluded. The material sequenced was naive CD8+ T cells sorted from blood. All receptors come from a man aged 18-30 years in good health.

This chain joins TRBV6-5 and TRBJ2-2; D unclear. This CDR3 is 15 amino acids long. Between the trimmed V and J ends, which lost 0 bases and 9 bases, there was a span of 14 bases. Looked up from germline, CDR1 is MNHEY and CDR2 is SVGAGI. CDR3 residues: CASSYSTTPSRELFF. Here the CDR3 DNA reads TGTGCCAGCAGTTACTCGACCACCCCATCCAGGGAGCTGTTTTTT.

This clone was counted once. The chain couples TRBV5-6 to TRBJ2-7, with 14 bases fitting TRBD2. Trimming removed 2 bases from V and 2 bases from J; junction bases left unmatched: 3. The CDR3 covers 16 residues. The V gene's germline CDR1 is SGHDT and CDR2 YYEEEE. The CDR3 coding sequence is TGTGCCAGCAGCTTCCTGGGACTAGCGGGAGCCTACGAGCAGTACTTC. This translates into CASSFLGLAGAYEQYF.

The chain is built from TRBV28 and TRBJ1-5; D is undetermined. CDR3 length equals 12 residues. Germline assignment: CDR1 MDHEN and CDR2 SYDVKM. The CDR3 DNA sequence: TGTGGCGGGAGTTTTCGCAATCAGCCCCAGCATTTT. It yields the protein CGGSFRNQPQHF.

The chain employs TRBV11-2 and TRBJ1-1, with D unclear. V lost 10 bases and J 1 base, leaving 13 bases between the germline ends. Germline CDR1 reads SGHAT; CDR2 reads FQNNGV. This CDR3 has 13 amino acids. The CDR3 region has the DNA TGTGCCATCGACGCGGCAGGGAACACTGAAGCTTTCTTT. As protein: CAIDAAGNTEAFF. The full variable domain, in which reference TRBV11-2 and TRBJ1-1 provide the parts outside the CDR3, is EAGVAQSPRYKIIEKRQSVAFWCNPISGHATLYWYQQILGQGPKLLIQFQNNGVVDDSQLPKDRFSAERLKGVDSTLKIQPAKLEDSAVYLCAIDAAGNTEAFFGQGTRLTVV.

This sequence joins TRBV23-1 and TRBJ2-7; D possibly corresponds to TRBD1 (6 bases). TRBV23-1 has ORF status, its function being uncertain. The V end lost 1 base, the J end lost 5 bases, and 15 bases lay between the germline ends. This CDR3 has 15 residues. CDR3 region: CASSQWGRNENEQYF. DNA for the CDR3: TGCGCCAGCAGTCAATGGGGGCGCAACGAGAACGAGCAGTACTTC.

CDR3 protein: CASSLALGAYNEQFF. The CDR3 DNA is TGTGCCAGCAGCTTAGCGCTCGGAGCCTACAATGAGCAGTTCTTC. V is TRBV7-9 and J is TRBJ2-1; D is unclear. CDR1 is SEHNR and CDR2 is FQNEAQ in the germline V gene (reference sequence). The CDR3 is 15 residues long. V lost 0 bases and J 2 bases, leaving 8 bases between the germline ends. The variable domain in full, completed from reference TRBV7-9 and TRBJ2-1, reads DTGVSQNPRHKITKRGQNVTFRCDPISEHNRLYWYRQTLGQGPEFLTYFQNEAQLEKSRLLSDRFSAERPKGSFSTLEIQRTEQGDSAMYLCASSLALGAYNEQFFGPGTRLTVL.

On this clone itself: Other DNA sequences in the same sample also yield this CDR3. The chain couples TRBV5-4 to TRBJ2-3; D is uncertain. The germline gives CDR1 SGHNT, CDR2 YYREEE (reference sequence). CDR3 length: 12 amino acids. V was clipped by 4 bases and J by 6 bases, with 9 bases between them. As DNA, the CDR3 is TGTGCCAGCAGCCCGGTTGGGGATACGCAGTATTTT. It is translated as CASSPVGDTQYF.

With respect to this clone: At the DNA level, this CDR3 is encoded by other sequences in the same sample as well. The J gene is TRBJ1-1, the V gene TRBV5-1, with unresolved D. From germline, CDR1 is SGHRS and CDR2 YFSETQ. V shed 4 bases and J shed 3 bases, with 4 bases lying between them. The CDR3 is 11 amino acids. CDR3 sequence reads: CASSLDTEAFF. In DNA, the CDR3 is TGCGCCAGCAGCCTCGACACTGAAGCTTTCTTT.

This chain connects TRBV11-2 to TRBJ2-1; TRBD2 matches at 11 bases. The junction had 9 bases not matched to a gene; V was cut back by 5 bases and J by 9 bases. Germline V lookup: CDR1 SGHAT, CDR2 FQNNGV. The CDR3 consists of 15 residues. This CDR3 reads CASSDSGRASSEQFF. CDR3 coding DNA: TGTGCCAGCAGCGATAGCGGGAGGGCCTCTAGTGAGCAGTTCTTC.

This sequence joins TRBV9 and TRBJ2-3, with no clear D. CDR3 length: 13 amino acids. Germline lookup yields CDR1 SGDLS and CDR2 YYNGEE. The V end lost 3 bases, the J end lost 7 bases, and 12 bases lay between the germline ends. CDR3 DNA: TGTGCCAGCAGCGCCGCCTTGGTAAATACGCAGTATTTT. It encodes CASSAALVNTQYF.

CDR3 sequence reads: CASRRSRNTEAFF. The DNA of the CDR3 is TGTGCAAGTCGCCGCAGTCGGAACACTGAAGCTTTCTTT. The V call is TRBV12-2, the J call TRBJ1-1; the DNA was not compared with TRBD1, the D call given in the table. TRBV12-2 is deemed a pseudogene. The CDR3 runs to 13 residues.

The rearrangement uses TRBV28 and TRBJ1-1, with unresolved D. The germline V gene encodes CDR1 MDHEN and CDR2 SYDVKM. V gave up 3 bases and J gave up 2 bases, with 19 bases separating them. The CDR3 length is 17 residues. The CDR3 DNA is TGTGCCAGCAGTTTGGTTTCCGGTGGGAAACTAAACACTGAAGCTTTCTTT. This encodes CASSLVSGGKLNTEAFF.

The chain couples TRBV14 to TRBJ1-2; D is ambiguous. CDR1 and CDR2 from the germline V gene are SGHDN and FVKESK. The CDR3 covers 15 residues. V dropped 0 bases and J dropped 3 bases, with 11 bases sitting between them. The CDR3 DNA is TGTGCCAGCAGCCAAGATAGTTGGGCAGACTATGGCTACACCTTC. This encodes CASSQDSWADYGYTF.

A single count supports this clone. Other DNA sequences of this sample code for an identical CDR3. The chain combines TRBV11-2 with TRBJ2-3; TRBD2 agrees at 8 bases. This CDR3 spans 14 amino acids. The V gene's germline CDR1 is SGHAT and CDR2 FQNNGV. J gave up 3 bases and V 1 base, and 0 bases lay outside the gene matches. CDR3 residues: CASSLAGGTDTQYF. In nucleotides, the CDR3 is TGTGCCAGCAGCTTAGCGGGGGGGACAGATACGCAGTATTTT. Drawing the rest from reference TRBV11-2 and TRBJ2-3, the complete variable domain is EAGVAQSPRYKIIEKRQSVAFWCNPISGHATLYWYQQILGQGPKLLIQFQNNGVVDDSQLPKDRFSAERLKGVDSTLKIQPAKLEDSAVYLCASSLAGGTDTQYFGPGTRLTVL.

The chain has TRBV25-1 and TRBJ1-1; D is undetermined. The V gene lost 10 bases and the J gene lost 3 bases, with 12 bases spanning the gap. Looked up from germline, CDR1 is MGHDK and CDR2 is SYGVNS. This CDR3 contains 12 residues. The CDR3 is CATTLGDTEAFF. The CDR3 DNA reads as TGTGCCACCACCCTGGGTGACACTGAAGCTTTCTTT.

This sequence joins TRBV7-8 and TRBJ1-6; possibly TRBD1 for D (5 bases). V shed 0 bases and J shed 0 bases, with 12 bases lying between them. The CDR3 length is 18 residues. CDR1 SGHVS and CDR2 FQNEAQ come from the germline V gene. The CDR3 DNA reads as TGTGCCAGCAGCTTAGCGCTGGCAGGGAGCTCCTATAATTCACCCCTCCACTTT. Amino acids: CASSLALAGSSYNSPLHF.

The chain's CDR3 is CASSYQGRSTEAFF. The CDR3 DNA follows: TGTGCCAGCAGCTACCAGGGTCGTAGCACTGAAGCTTTCTTT. The chain combines TRBV11-2 with TRBJ1-1; D possibly corresponds to TRBD1 (5 bases). This CDR3 region has 14 residues. Trimming left V 4 bases short and J 4 bases short, with 13 bases between. The V gene's germline CDR1 is SGHAT and CDR2 FQNNGV.

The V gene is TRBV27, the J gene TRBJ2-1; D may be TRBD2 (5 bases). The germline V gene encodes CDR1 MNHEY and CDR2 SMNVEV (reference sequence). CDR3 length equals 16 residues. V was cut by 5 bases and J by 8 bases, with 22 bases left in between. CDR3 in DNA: TGTGCCAGCAGTCCCACGAGAGCGGAAGGTCCGGATGAGCAGTTCTTC. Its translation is CASSPTRAEGPDEQFF.

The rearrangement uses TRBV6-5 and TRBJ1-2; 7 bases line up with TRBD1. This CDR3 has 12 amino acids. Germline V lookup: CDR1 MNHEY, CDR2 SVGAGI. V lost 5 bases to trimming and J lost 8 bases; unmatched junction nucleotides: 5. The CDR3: CASSTQGKGYTF. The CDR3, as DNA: TGTGCCAGCAGTACACAGGGGAAAGGCTACACCTTC.

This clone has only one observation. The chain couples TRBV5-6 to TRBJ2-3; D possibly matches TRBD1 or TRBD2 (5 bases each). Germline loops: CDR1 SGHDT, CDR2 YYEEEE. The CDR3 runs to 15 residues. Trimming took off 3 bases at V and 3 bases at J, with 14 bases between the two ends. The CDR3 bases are TGTGCCAGCAGCTCGAAGGGGTGGGGGACAGATACGCAGTATTTT. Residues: CASSSKGWGTDTQYF.

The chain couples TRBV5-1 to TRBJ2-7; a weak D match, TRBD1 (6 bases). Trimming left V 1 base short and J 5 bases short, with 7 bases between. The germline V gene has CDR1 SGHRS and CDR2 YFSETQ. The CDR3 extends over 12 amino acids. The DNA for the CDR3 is TGCGCCAGCAGCTTGACAGGGAACGAGCAGTACTTC. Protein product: CASSLTGNEQYF.